What follows are 10 T cell receptor beta chains derived from one specimen sequenced in a study of shared clonotypes between healthy human individuals. Clones were read by immunoSEQ multiplex PCR, and TCRdb kept only the in-frame ones, dropping some. The data hold approximately 2.5 million clones, with under 95% observed a single time. The sequencing sample was made of naive CD4+ T cells from PBMCs. Subset here: CD45RA+ positively selected. Source of these receptors: a man younger than 35 in good health. Some clones in this sample may be carry-over from other donors' samples.

The chain links TRBV27 to TRBJ1-1, with D uncertain. Looked up from germline, CDR1 is MNHEY and CDR2 is SMNVEV (reference sequence). This CDR3 has 15 amino acids. Trimming took 4 bases from V and 0 from J, leaving 12 bases between them. The CDR3 sequence: CASSSEQKMNTEAFF. DNA for the CDR3: TGTGCCAGCAGTTCAGAGCAAAAAATGAACACTGAAGCTTTCTTT.

V gene TRBV4-1 combines with J gene TRBJ2-7; 14 nucleotides agree with TRBD2. This CDR3 is 16 amino acids long. Germline values: CDR1 MGHRA, CDR2 YSYEKL. The trim removed 4 bases at V and 5 bases at J, leaving 7 bases unmatched. The CDR3 sequence: CASSRGTSGSLDEQYF. In nucleotides, the CDR3 is TGCGCCAGCAGCCGCGGGACTAGCGGGAGTTTGGACGAGCAGTACTTC.

This CDR3 is CASSGYQKAGELFF. Written as DNA, the CDR3 is TGTGCCAGCAGCGGATACCAGAAGGCCGGGGAGCTGTTTTTT. The chain couples TRBV7-6 to TRBJ2-2, with no clear D. From germline, CDR1 is SGHVS and CDR2 FNYEAQ. V was shortened by 5 bases and J by 6 bases, with 13 bases between the two germline ends. CDR3 length: 14 amino acids.

V is TRBV10-3 and J is TRBJ1-3; D unclear. This CDR3 region has 13 residues. Trimming left V 7 bases short and J 0 bases short, with 7 bases between. Germline V gene sequence: CDR1 ENHRY, CDR2 SYGVKD. CDR3 protein: CAITENSGNTIYF. The CDR3 bases are TGTGCCATCACAGAAAACTCTGGAAACACCATATATTTT.

As DNA, the CDR3 is TGTGCCAGCAGCGTGCAAGCGGGAGGGAGCTACGAGCAGTACTTC. Protein product: CASSVQAGGSYEQYF. The chain recombines TRBV9 with TRBJ2-7, with TRBD2 identical over 10 bases. This CDR3 is built from 15 residues. The germline V gene has CDR1 SGDLS and CDR2 YYNGEE. V shed 2 bases and J 3 bases; nucleotides not matched to a gene: 5.

A remark on this clone: The same CDR3 arises from other DNA sequences in this sample as well. This CDR3 is CASSPGLSNQPQHF. The CDR3 DNA sequence: TGTGCCAGCTCACCTGGGTTAAGCAATCAGCCCCAGCATTTT. The chain is built from TRBV18 and TRBJ1-5; no clear D gene. Germline V gene lookup returns CDR1 KGHSH and CDR2 LQKENI. The CDR3 consists of 14 residues. V was pared by 3 bases and J by 1 base, with 7 bases between.

About this clone: At the DNA level, this CDR3 is encoded by other sequences in the same sample as well. V is TRBV9 and J is TRBJ2-3; D uncertain. The CDR3 contains 12 residues. The germline CDR1 and CDR2 sequences are SGDLS and YYNGEE. The ends were cut back, 0 bases at V and 6 bases at J, with 5 bases in the middle. The CDR3 DNA reads TGTGCCAGCAGCGTAGCCAGGGATACGCAGTATTTT. It translates to CASSVARDTQYF.

This sequence joins TRBV5-1 and TRBJ2-7; 7 bases agree with TRBD2. After removal of 0 bases from V and 2 bases from J, the junction contained 14 bases not matched to a gene. Germline values: CDR1 SGHRS, CDR2 YFSETQ. The CDR3 consists of 18 residues. CDR3 region: CASSLVGARSGDPYEQYF. In DNA form, the CDR3 reads TGCGCCAGCAGCTTGGTTGGGGCCCGGAGCGGGGACCCCTACGAGCAGTACTTC.

To note about this clone: Other DNA sequences from this sample encode an identical CDR3 as well. V usage is TRBV7-9 and J usage is TRBJ1-4, with D unclear. Germline-derived CDR1 and CDR2 are SEHNR and FQNEAQ (reference sequence). The length of the CDR3 is 12 residues. The V end lost 3 bases, the J end lost 8 bases, and 7 bases lay between the germline ends. The CDR3 bases are TGTGCCAGCAGCTTGGGATACGAAAAACTGTTTTTT. The encoded protein is CASSLGYEKLFF.

The rearrangement joins TRBV7-2 to TRBJ2-2; D is perhaps TRBD2 (5 bases). Trimming stripped 2 bases from V and 6 bases from J, with 7 bases between. Germline V gene sequence: CDR1 SGHTA, CDR2 FQGNSA. This CDR3 comprises 13 residues. The CDR3 nucleotides read TGTGCCAGCAGCTTATGGCGGGCCGGGGAGCTGTTTTTT. Amino acids: CASSLWRAGELFF.